This is a list of T cell receptor beta chains from one sample in a study of PD-1 blockade in classical Hodgkin lymphoma. Only in-frame clones appear in the TCRdb table, and some are missing; sequencing was by immunoSEQ multiplex PCR. The sample consists of tens of thousands of clones, approximately 71% of them appearing once. Sequencing used peripheral blood mononuclear cells (PBMCs), obtained before the fourth cycle of nivolumab. These receptors all stem from a human donor with classical Hodgkin lymphoma. Each CDR3 is given with its conserved first and last residue.

v_gene: TRBV27; j_gene: TRBJ1-5; CDR3aa: CASSSGVGQPQHF
v_gene: TRBV6-6; j_gene: TRBJ1-2; CDR3aa: CASSYSPTYGGYTF
v_gene: TRBV7-8; j_gene: TRBJ1-3; CDR3aa: CASSLEGGGGNTIYF
v_gene: TRBV5-1; j_gene: TRBJ2-7; CDR3aa: CASSKGAAFDEQYF
v_gene: TRBV6-5; j_gene: TRBJ1-1; CDR3aa: CASSYISDGLEAFF
v_gene: TRBV19; j_gene: TRBJ1-5; CDR3aa: CASSRGNSNQPQHF
v_gene: TRBV6-5; j_gene: TRBJ2-7; CDR3aa: CASSLQGPADEQYF
v_gene: TRBV15; j_gene: TRBJ2-4; CDR3aa: CATSPLEGMNIQYF
v_gene: TRBV30; j_gene: TRBJ2-4; CDR3aa: CAWSGGLAGNIQYF
v_gene: TRBV5-6; j_gene: TRBJ2-3; CDR3aa: CASSPGLAGASTDTQYF
v_gene: TRBV10-3; j_gene: TRBJ1-1; CDR3aa: CAIRDVSGTEAFF
v_gene: TRBV28; j_gene: TRBJ2-1; CDR3aa: CASIGGGDNEQFF
v_gene: TRBV30; j_gene: TRBJ1-2; CDR3aa: CASKAGQPSRLGGYTF
v_gene: TRBV28; j_gene: TRBJ2-1; CDR3aa: CASSQSVDEQFF
v_gene: TRBV2; j_gene: TRBJ2-7; CDR3aa: CASSWDSYEQYF
v_gene: TRBV2; j_gene: TRBJ1-4; CDR3aa: CASSEIGVREKLFF
v_gene: TRBV10-3; j_gene: TRBJ1-5; CDR3aa: CAAGDRINQPQHF
v_gene: TRBV5-1; j_gene: TRBJ1-3; CDR3aa: CASSLTGSGNTIYF
v_gene: TRBV2; j_gene: TRBJ2-7; CDR3aa: CASRIQGNSYEQYF
v_gene: TRBV11-3; j_gene: TRBJ2-2; CDR3aa: CASRLRQRNTGELFF